This entry features one TCR beta chain sequence. Antigen unknown. Generated by immunoSEQ multiplex PCR, the TCRdb table keeps only in-frame clones and is missing some. The sample has approximately 120,000 clones; 90% are singletons. These data originate in a study of T cell responses to AZD1222 COVID-19 vaccine. Study observations and caveats: Spike-specific TCR breadth and depth went up after people got two AZD1222 doses. At baseline, seropositivity was found in only 5 to 7 AZD1222 recipients.

This CDR3 comprises 14 residues. Germline V lookup: CDR1 LGHNA, CDR2 YSLEER. Between the trimmed V and J ends, which lost 0 bases and 9 bases, there was a span of 12 bases. This specimen was peripheral blood, taken on day 0 of MenACWY control vaccination. The chain is built from TRBV4-3 and TRBJ2-1, with D uncertain. The TCR sequence derives from an adult in good health. This CDR3 is CASSQDWPMGEQFF. CDR3 coding DNA: TGCGCCAGCAGCCAAGATTGGCCTATGGGTGAGCAGTTCTTC.